The 25 T cell receptor beta chains below all came from one sample that was sequenced in a study of shared clonotypes between healthy human individuals. The data were produced by immunoSEQ multiplex PCR, yet TCRdb's version contains in-frame clones alone and is incomplete. The sample lists roughly 1.4 million clones, approximately 98.5% occurring once. The sample was naive CD4+ T cells sorted from blood. Subset in this sample: CD45RA+ positively selected. The receptors derive from a man aged 25-45 years in good health.

J is TRBJ2-1 and V is TRBV5-4; 8 bases match TRBD2. With 2 bases clipped from V and 1 base from J, the junction kept 5 bases outside the gene matches. CDR3 length: 16 residues. Germline V gene data show CDR1 as SGHNT and CDR2 as YYREEE (reference sequence). In DNA form, the CDR3 reads TGTGCCAGCAGCTTCCTGGCGGGAGGATCCTACAATGAGCAGTTCTTC. This encodes CASSFLAGGSYNEQFF.

The genes are TRBV7-6 and TRBJ2-2; D remains unclear. The germline gives CDR1 SGHVS, CDR2 FNYEAQ. CDR3 length equals 13 residues. The V end was cut by 3 bases, the J end by 7 bases, with 9 bases between. The CDR3 sequence: CASSLDLGGELFF. Here the CDR3 DNA reads TGTGCCAGCAGCTTGGACCTAGGCGGGGAGCTGTTTTTT.

CDR3 nucleotide sequence: TGCGCCAGCAGCTTGATGGGACAGGATCCTGAAAAACTGTTTTTT. Protein sequence: CASSLMGQDPEKLFF. V is TRBV5-1 and J is TRBJ1-4; 8 nucleotides agree with TRBD1. The CDR3 runs 15 residues. The germline CDR1 and CDR2 sequences are SGHRS and YFSETQ. With 1 base clipped from V and 7 bases from J, the junction kept 6 bases outside the gene matches.

The genes are TRBV14 and TRBJ1-1; weak D call: TRBD1 (5 bases). From germline, CDR1 is SGHDN and CDR2 FVKESK. This CDR3 has 15 amino acids. The V and J ends lost 4 bases and 1 base respectively, with 13 bases between them. CDR3 loop: CASSLGTLGNTEAFF. CDR3 coding DNA: TGTGCCAGCAGCCTCGGGACTCTGGGGAACACTGAAGCTTTCTTT.

The CDR3 region is CASSVMDGTFAGNTIYF. CDR3 DNA sequence: TGTGCCAGCAGCGTAATGGATGGGACCTTCGCTGGAAACACCATATATTTT. V gene TRBV9 combines with J gene TRBJ1-3, with D maybe TRBD1 (5 bases). The CDR3 covers 17 residues. The V and J ends lost 1 base and 2 bases respectively, with 16 bases between them. The V gene's germline CDR1 is SGDLS and CDR2 YYNGEE.

V and J are TRBV7-2 and TRBJ1-5; 7 positions agree with TRBD1. After removal of 0 bases from V and 7 bases from J, the junction contained 6 bases not matched to a gene. CDR3 size: 15 residues. Germline V lookup: CDR1 SGHTA, CDR2 FQGNSA. This CDR3 reads CASSLAARGTQPQHF. The CDR3 bases are TGTGCCAGCAGCTTAGCGGCCAGGGGGACGCAGCCCCAGCATTTT.

CDR3 in DNA: TGTGCCAGCAGTAGTGCCACAGATACGCAGTATTTT. Its translation: CASSSATDTQYF. This chain links TRBV25-1 with TRBJ2-3, with no clear D. The CDR3 totals 12 residues. CDR1 and CDR2 from the germline V gene are MGHDK and SYGVNS. The germline V and J ends were trimmed by 5 bases and 2 bases, with 5 bases remaining between them.

The chain links TRBV6-6 to TRBJ2-3; TRBD1 matches at 7 bases. This CDR3 region has 15 residues. CDR1 and CDR2 from the germline V gene are MNHNY and SVGAGI (reference sequence). The trim removed 6 bases at V and 2 bases at J, leaving 8 bases unmatched. CDR3 protein: CASRSTGDTTDTQYF. CDR3 nucleotide sequence: TGTGCCAGCAGGTCTACAGGGGATACCACAGATACGCAGTATTTT.

This clone was seen once. The chain employs TRBV27 and TRBJ2-2; TRBD1 or TRBD2 may be the D gene (5 bases each). Trimming took off 0 bases at V and 6 bases at J, with 14 bases between the two ends. The CDR3 covers 16 residues. From germline, CDR1 is MNHEY and CDR2 SMNVEV (reference sequence). In DNA form, the CDR3 reads TGTGCCAGCAGTTTATCGAGCAGAGGGGTTTCCGGGGAGCTGTTTTTT. As protein: CASSLSSRGVSGELFF.

The chain couples TRBV5-1 to TRBJ2-7; no clear D gene. This CDR3 has 14 amino acids. V gave up 3 bases and J gave up 0 bases, with 10 bases separating them. Germline assignment: CDR1 SGHRS and CDR2 YFSETQ. The CDR3: CASSWDGSSYEQYF. The CDR3 nucleotides read TGCGCCAGCAGCTGGGATGGCAGCTCCTACGAGCAGTACTTC.

The rearrangement links TRBV20-1 to TRBJ2-1; 10 bases are shared with TRBD2. The V segment lost 8 bases and the J segment 9 bases; nucleotides outside the gene matches: 4. CDR1 DFQATT and CDR2 SNEGSKA come from the germline V gene (reference sequence). This CDR3 spans 11 amino acids. The DNA for the CDR3 is TGCAGTAGCGGGAGGGCCCTTGAGCAGTTCTTC. Translated, it gives CSSGRALEQFF.

V and J are TRBV7-6 and TRBJ2-3, with 11 bases identical to TRBD2. The V gene end was trimmed by 1 base and the J gene end by 6 bases; junction bases not matched to a gene: 0. The CDR3 totals 14 residues. From germline, CDR1 is SGHVS and CDR2 FNYEAQ. The CDR3 is CASSLGTSGDTQYF. The CDR3 nucleotides are TGTGCCAGCAGCTTAGGGACTAGCGGGGATACGCAGTATTTT.

The chain has TRBV6-6 and TRBJ2-7, with D unclear. Trimming stripped 2 bases from V and 4 bases from J, with 12 bases between. Germline V gene lookup returns CDR1 MNHNY and CDR2 SVGAGI (reference sequence). There are 14 residues in the CDR3. The CDR3 spells CASSYVTDAYEQYF. DNA of the CDR3: TGTGCCAGCAGTTACGTAACAGACGCTTACGAGCAGTACTTC.

The rearrangement uses TRBV28 and TRBJ2-2, with TRBD1 matching over 7 bases. Unmatched junction bases numbered 13, after V lost 10 bases and J lost 5 bases. The CDR3 sequence is 15 residues long. Looked up from germline, CDR1 is MDHEN and CDR2 is SYDVKM. CDR3 DNA: TGTGCCATCTATAACAGGGGCTGGAAAACCGGGGAGCTGTTTTTT. Its protein is CAIYNRGWKTGELFF.

V and J are TRBV18 and TRBJ2-2, with 9 bases that match TRBD2. This CDR3 comprises 17 residues. Per the germline V gene, CDR1 is KGHSH and CDR2 is LQKENI. The V segment lost 1 base and the J segment 0 bases; nucleotides outside the gene matches: 3. The CDR3 spells CASSPLAGDANTGELFF. The CDR3 DNA reads as TGTGCCAGCTCACCACTAGCGGGAGACGCGAACACCGGGGAGCTGTTTTTT. Full variable domain (rest looked up from reference TRBV18 and TRBJ2-2): NAGVMQNPRHLVRRRGQEARLRCSPMKGHSHVYWYRQLPEEGLKFMVYLQKENIIDESGMPKERFSAEFPKEGPSILRIQQVVRGDSAAYFCASSPLAGDANTGELFFGEGSRLTVL.

V usage is TRBV29-1 and J usage is TRBJ1-1; 7 positions match TRBD1. The CDR3 is 15 residues long. Germline assignment: CDR1 SQVTM and CDR2 ANQGSEA. The ends lost 7 bases at V and 4 bases at J; junction bases unmatched: 15. The chain's CDR3 is CSAFLRGPRATEAFF. The CDR3, as DNA: TGCAGCGCCTTCCTAAGGGGGCCAAGGGCCACTGAAGCTTTCTTT. The variable domain in full, with the rest retrieved from reference TRBV29-1 and TRBJ1-1, is SAVISQKPSRDICQRGTSLTIQCQVDSQVTMMFWYRQQPGQSLTLIATANQGSEATYESGFVIDKFPISRPNLTFSTLTVSNMSPEDSSIYLCSAFLRGPRATEAFFGQGTRLTVV.

The V call is TRBV21-1, the J call TRBJ2-1; the D call of TRBD2 is as the table states it, not checked on the DNA. TRBV21-1 is given as a pseudogene. This CDR3 contains 16 residues. CDR3 coding DNA: TGTGCCAGCAGCAAAGGCCTAGCGGGCTCCTACAATGAGCAGTTCTTC. Translating gives CASSKGLAGSYNEQFF.

The chain couples TRBV7-9 to TRBJ1-2, with D possibly TRBD1 on 5 matching bases. The germline V gene has CDR1 SEHNR and CDR2 FQNEAQ (reference sequence). CDR3 length equals 17 residues. Trimming took 0 bases from V and 4 from J, leaving 18 bases between them. The CDR3 is CASSLAAGRDLSYGYTF. The CDR3 bases are TGTGCCAGCAGCTTAGCAGCGGGCAGGGATTTAAGCTATGGCTACACCTTC.

The chain couples TRBV5-4 to TRBJ2-7; 8 nucleotides match TRBD2. V dropped 0 bases and J dropped 3; count of bases not matched to a gene: 5. CDR1 and CDR2 from the germline V gene are SGHNT and YYREEE (reference sequence). The CDR3 is 15 residues long. The CDR3 DNA reads TGTGCCAGCAGCTTGGGGGGGACTAGTCTCTACGAGCAGTACTTC. This encodes CASSLGGTSLYEQYF.

The rearrangement links TRBV4-1 to TRBJ2-5; D is possibly TRBD2 (5 bases). The CDR3 has 15 residues. Germline CDR1 is MGHRA and CDR2 is YSYEKL. Trimming took off 1 base at V and 9 bases at J, with 18 bases between the two ends. CDR3 sequence reads: CASSQVIGVGASQYF. CDR3 nucleotide sequence: TGCGCCAGCAGCCAAGTCATCGGGGTTGGTGCGTCCCAGTACTTC.

This rearrangement joins TRBV30 to TRBJ1-2, with D tentatively TRBD1 (5 bases). Trimming took 1 base from V and 2 from J, leaving 11 bases between them. The CDR3 extends over 14 amino acids. Germline CDR1 GTSNPN, CDR2 SVGIG (reference sequence). The CDR3 is CAWSGQILNYGYTF. In nucleotides, the CDR3 is TGTGCCTGGAGTGGACAGATTTTGAACTATGGCTACACCTTC.

CDR3 residues: CASRVLNTGELFF. The CDR3 DNA reads TGTGCCAGCCGGGTCTTGAACACCGGGGAGCTGTTTTTT. The genes are TRBV28 and TRBJ2-2; D not certain. With 8 bases removed from V and 1 base from J, the gap between germline ends came to 8 bases. The CDR3 is 13 residues long. The germline gives CDR1 MDHEN, CDR2 SYDVKM.

This sequence joins TRBV7-3 and TRBJ2-7; D not resolved. The CDR3 contains 16 residues. Germline loops: CDR1 SGHTA, CDR2 FQGTGA. Trimming stripped 0 bases from V and 1 base from J, with 13 bases between. DNA of the CDR3: TGTGCCAGCAGCTTAACTGCCAGCGCGTCATCCTACGAGCAGTACTTC. Its translation is CASSLTASASSYEQYF.

A note on this clone: Other DNA sequences in this sample translate to the same CDR3. This chain links TRBV18 with TRBJ2-7, with unresolved D. Deletions cut 2 bases from V and 0 bases from J, with 8 bases between. Germline CDR1 KGHSH, CDR2 LQKENI. The CDR3 has 14 amino acids. CDR3: CASSPRDSSYEQYF. The DNA for the CDR3 is TGTGCCAGCTCACCAAGGGATAGCTCCTACGAGCAGTACTTC.

V and J are TRBV5-1 and TRBJ2-1; D gene unclear. V lost 5 bases to trimming and J lost 6 bases, with 9 bases between them. The germline CDR1 and CDR2 sequences are SGHRS and YFSETQ. The CDR3 consists of 12 residues. The CDR3 DNA is TGCGCCAGCAGTTTACCAGTCAATGAGCAGTTCTTC. This sequence encodes CASSLPVNEQFF.